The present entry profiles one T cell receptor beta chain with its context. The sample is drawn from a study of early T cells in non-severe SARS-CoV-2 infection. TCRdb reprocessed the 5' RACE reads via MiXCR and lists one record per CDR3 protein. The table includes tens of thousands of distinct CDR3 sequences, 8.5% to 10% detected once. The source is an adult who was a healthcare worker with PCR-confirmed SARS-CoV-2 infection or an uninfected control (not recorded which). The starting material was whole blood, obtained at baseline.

CDR3 protein: CASSLLAGGTGELFF. The CDR3 bases are TGTGCCAGCAGCCTACTAGCGGGAGGGACCGGGGAGCTGTTTTTT. The chain has TRBV6-6 and TRBJ2-2, with TRBD2 matching over 13 bases. Germline V gene lookup returns CDR1 MNHNY and CDR2 SVGAGI (reference sequence). With 6 bases clipped from V and 5 bases from J, the junction kept 3 bases outside the gene matches. The length of the CDR3 is 15 residues.